This T cell receptor beta chain was identified during a study of blood T cell repertoires in COVID-19. Across the study: Samples of COVID-19 (acute and convalescent) were obtained from the United States, Italy and Spain.

The assay was immunoSEQ multiplex PCR, and TCRdb's table has in-frame clones only and misses some. This table holds about 230,000 clones, 75% to 90% found once. The V end was cut by 3 bases, the J end by 0 bases, with 8 bases between. Germline-derived CDR1 and CDR2 are SGHTA and FQGNSA. This CDR3 has 15 residues. The sequence was obtained from an older woman with active or convalescent COVID-19. This chain connects TRBV7-2 to TRBJ1-4; D remains ambiguous. The source material was peripheral blood. The CDR3 region has the DNA TGTGCCAGCAGCTTCGGACTACCAACTAATGAAAAACTGTTTTTT. Encoded protein: CASSFGLPTNEKLFF.